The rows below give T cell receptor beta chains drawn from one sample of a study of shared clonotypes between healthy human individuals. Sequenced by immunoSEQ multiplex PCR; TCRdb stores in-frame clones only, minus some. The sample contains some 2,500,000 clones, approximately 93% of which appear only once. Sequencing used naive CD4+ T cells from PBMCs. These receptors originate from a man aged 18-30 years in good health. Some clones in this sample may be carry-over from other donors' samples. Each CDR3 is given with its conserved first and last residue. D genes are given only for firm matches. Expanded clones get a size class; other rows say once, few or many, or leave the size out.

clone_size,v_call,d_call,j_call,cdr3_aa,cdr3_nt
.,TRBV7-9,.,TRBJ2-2,CASSLSPTWGTGELFF,TGTGCCAGCAGCTTATCCCCTACTTGGGGCACCGGGGAGCTGTTTTTT
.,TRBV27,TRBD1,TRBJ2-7,CASSLLTGVSYEQYF,TGTGCCAGCAGTTTACTCACAGGGGTTTCCTACGAGCAGTACTTC
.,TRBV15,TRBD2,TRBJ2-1,CATSRGTSSYNEQFF,TGTGCCACCAGCAGAGGGACTAGCTCCTACAATGAGCAGTTCTTC
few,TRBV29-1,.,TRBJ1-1,CSVVKGRTMNTEAFF,TGCAGCGTTGTAAAGGGGCGTACCATGAACACTGAAGCTTTCTTT
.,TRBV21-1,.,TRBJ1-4,CASSKTKFF,TGTGCCAGCAGCAAAACTAAGTTTTTT
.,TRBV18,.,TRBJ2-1,CASSPSGSYNEQFF,TGTGCCAGCTCACCTTCGGGGTCCTACAATGAGCAGTTCTTC
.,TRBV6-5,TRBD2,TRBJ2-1,CASSRGLAGGAPFF,TGTGCCAGCAGCCGGGGACTAGCGGGAGGGGCTCCGTTCTTC
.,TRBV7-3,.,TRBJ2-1,CASSLFSTSRGEQFF,TGTGCCAGCAGCCTATTTTCTACTAGCCGCGGTGAGCAGTTCTTC
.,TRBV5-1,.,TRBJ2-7,CASSPWTDSYEQYF,TGCGCCAGCAGCCCATGGACAGATTCCTACGAGCAGTACTTC
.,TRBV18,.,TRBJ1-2,CASSPPNGADGYTF,TGTGCCAGCTCACCACCAAACGGGGCCGATGGCTACACCTTC
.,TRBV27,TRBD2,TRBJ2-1,CASSPPPGTRYEQFF,TGTGCCAGCAGTCCACCACCCGGGACTAGGTATGAGCAGTTCTTC
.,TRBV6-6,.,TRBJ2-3,CASSYSTRATDTQYF,TGTGCCAGCAGTTACTCGACCAGGGCAACAGATACGCAGTATTTT
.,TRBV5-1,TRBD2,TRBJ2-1,CASSSGTSGNEQFF,TGCGCCAGCAGCTCGGGGACTAGCGGAAATGAGCAGTTCTTC
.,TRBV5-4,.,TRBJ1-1,CASSPPGTPNTEAFF,TGTGCCAGCAGTCCTCCCGGGACACCGAACACTGAAGCTTTCTTT
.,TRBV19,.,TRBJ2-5,CASSPQGSRETQYF,TGTGCCAGTAGCCCACAGGGTTCCAGGGAGACCCAGTACTTC
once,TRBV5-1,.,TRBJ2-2,CASSLGTNPGELFF,TGCGCCAGCAGCTTGGGGACTAACCCCGGGGAGCTGTTTTTT
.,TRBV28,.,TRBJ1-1,CASSLTWTEAFF,TGTGCCAGCAGCCTTACTTGGACTGAAGCTTTCTTT
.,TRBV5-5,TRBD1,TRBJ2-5,CASSPGMGQGLGETQYF,TGTGCCAGCAGCCCGGGTATGGGACAGGGTTTGGGAGAGACCCAGTACTTC
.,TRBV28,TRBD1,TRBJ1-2,CASSSPGDRGKRGYTF,TGTGCCAGCAGTTCCCCAGGGGACAGGGGGAAACGTGGCTACACCTTC
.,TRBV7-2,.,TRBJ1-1,CASSLSYTEAFF,TGTGCCAGCAGCTTATCGTACACTGAAGCTTTCTTT
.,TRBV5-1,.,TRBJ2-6,CASRRDSGANVLTF,TGCGCCAGCAGACGGGACTCTGGGGCCAACGTCCTGACTTTC
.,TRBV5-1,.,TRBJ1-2,CASSLSPRDNGYGYTF,TGCGCCAGCAGCTTGTCGCCGCGGGACAATGGCTATGGCTACACCTTC
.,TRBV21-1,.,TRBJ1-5,CASSKGTPGDPARSQPQHF,TGTGCCAGCAGCAAAGGGACCCCCGGGGACCCCGCACGAAGTCAGCCCCAGCATTTT